What follows describes a single TCR beta chain. Antigen unknown. This sample was taken from a study of PD-L1 blockade in urothelial cancer. Study-wide context: Samples came from 3 weeks, at the second dose, and 6 weeks into treatment. Study-level points and caveats: By 3 weeks, tumor-associated blood clones had expanded more in durable-benefit patients.

The method was immunoSEQ multiplex PCR; TCRdb's version includes in-frame clones alone and lacks a portion of them. There are 40,000 to 50,000 clones in the sample; around 80% occur only once, and more than 3% lies in the top ten. CDR1 is LNHDA, CDR2 SQIVND, per germline (reference sequence). This CDR3 has 14 amino acids. V dropped 10 bases and J dropped 8; count of bases not matched to a gene: 13. The time point denotes: pretreatment peripheral blood. Patients had locally advanced or metastatic urothelial carcinoma. Per patient, between 1 and 8 samples were collected at pretreatment and on-treatment time points.

Sequenced here: PBMCs, sampled around atezolizumab (anti-PD-L1) treatment. This TCR was recovered from a man between 65 and 80 years old with urothelial cancer. The genes are TRBV19 and TRBJ1-2, with 10 bases aligning to TRBD1. DNA for the CDR3: TGTGCCACCGCGTCCAGGACAGGGGGGTTCGGCTACACCTTC. This translates into CATASRTGGFGYTF.